The clone carrying this TCR beta chain was counted at least ten times. Antigen unknown. This sample was included in a study of regulatory T cells in long-lasting Graves disease. Whole-study findings and limits: Persistent patients shared more public clonotypes (about 2,700) than newly diagnosed patients (around 1,000).

Time point denoted: newly diagnosed GD, antithyroid drugs for less than 3 months. RNA from PBMCs was the source of the TCR library. CDR3-region Arm-PCR and iRepertoire HTBI primers produced the TCR beta libraries. One entry per CDR3 protein results from TCRdb running MiXCR on the multiplex PCR reads. This table has fewer than 550,000 distinct CDR3 sequences, 15% to 20% appearing once. The same sample was also studied in work on T cells in Graves' hyperthyroidism and ophthalmopathy.

Sequenced material: peripheral blood mononuclear cells (PBMCs), taken at new diagnosis, from a patient treated with antithyroid drugs. This sequence was found in a woman aged 35-65 years with Graves disease.

CDR3: CASSLATGIRGYTF. The CDR3 coding sequence is TGTGCCAGCAGCTTAGCCACAGGGATTCGCGGCTACACCTTC. The V and J genes are TRBV13 and TRBJ1-2; tentative D call: TRBD1 (6 bases). Trimming stripped 1 base from V and 8 bases from J, with 14 bases between. The germline gives CDR1 PRHDT, CDR2 FYEKMQ (reference sequence). The CDR3 is made up of 14 amino acids.